A single sample gave rise to the 16 T cell receptor beta chains below, sequenced in a study of blood T cells in healthy people across ages. Together with a sample-barcoded 5' primer, a J-beta primer mix was included in a second PCR lasting about 6 to 12 cycles. A single record per CDR3 protein comes from TCRdb applying MiXCR to the 5' RACE reads. The data contain roughly 800,000 distinct CDR3 sequences, more than 45% of them seen just once; the ten biggest clones take up around 20%. The sequenced sample was blood. These TCRs come from a man under 40 in good health.

A few counts support this clonotype. The genes are TRBV12-3 or TRBV12-4 and TRBJ2-5; D may correspond to TRBD1 or TRBD2 (5 bases each). V was shortened by 9 bases and J by 5 bases, with 16 bases between the two germline ends. This CDR3 comprises 13 residues. The CDR3 sequence: CASLGELEETQYF. CDR3 coding DNA: TGTGCCAGTCTGGGGGAGCTAGAGGAGACCCAGTACTTC.

The chain has TRBV6-2 or TRBV6-3 and TRBJ1-1; D is unresolved. Germline V gives CDR1 MNHEY, CDR2 SVGEGT. The ends were cut back, 6 bases at V and 0 bases at J, with 8 bases in the middle. The CDR3 runs 13 residues. The CDR3, as DNA: TGTGCCAGCAGCGTGAGAGTGAACACTGAAGCTTTCTTT. It yields the protein CASSVRVNTEAFF.

The V gene is TRBV29-1, the J gene TRBJ2-7; a weak D match, TRBD2 (5 bases). The CDR3 extends over 16 amino acids. CDR1 and CDR2 (germline): SQVTM, ANQGSEA. The V and J ends lost 7 bases and 0 bases respectively, with 22 bases between them. Written as DNA, the CDR3 is TGCAGCGCGGCATACCCCGAGGACTCGAGCTCCTACGAGCAGTACTTC. Translating it yields CSAAYPEDSSSYEQYF.

For this clonotype: This may arise from a read error, as a much more abundant clone is one base away. The chain is built from TRBV29-1 and TRBJ2-1, with D possibly called TRBD1 or TRBD2 (5 bases each). This CDR3 has 13 amino acids. V was pared by 7 bases and J by 9 bases, with 19 bases between. Germline-derived CDR1 and CDR2 are SQVTM and ANQGSEA. DNA of the CDR3: TGCAGCGCTGCCCCGGTGAGGGACGGTGAGCAGTTCTTC. It specifies CSAAPVRDGEQFF.

This rearrangement joins TRBV7-9 to TRBJ1-1, with D perhaps TRBD1 (5 bases). The ends were cut back, 1 base at V and 0 bases at J, with 15 bases in the middle. This CDR3 has 17 amino acids. CDR1 SEHNR and CDR2 FQNEAQ come from the germline V gene (reference sequence). CDR3 residues: CASSLGLRLTVNTEAFF. The CDR3 bases are TGTGCCAGCAGCTTAGGCTTACGCTTGACAGTGAACACTGAAGCTTTCTTT.

This sequence joins TRBV20-1 and TRBJ2-1, with D possibly matching TRBD2 (7 bases). The CDR3 has 12 amino acids. The germline V gene has CDR1 DFQATT and CDR2 SNEGSKA (reference sequence). Trimming pared 8 bases from V and 12 bases from J, leaving 20 bases between. This chain's CDR3 is CSPKEGGSMQFF. The CDR3 coding sequence is TGCAGTCCCAAGGAGGGGGGGAGCATGCAGTTCTTC.

This clonotype was observed a few times. This chain uses TRBV29-1 with TRBJ2-6; tentatively, D is TRBD1 (7 bases). CDR3 length: 15 residues. V lost 4 bases to trimming and J lost 4 bases, with 14 bases between them. Germline V CDR1 and CDR2: SQVTM, ANQGSEA. The CDR3 region is CSVVLTGRGANVLTF. DNA for the CDR3: TGCAGCGTTGTTTTGACAGGGAGGGGGGCCAACGTCCTGACTTTC. Combining the CDR3 with reference TRBV29-1 and TRBJ2-6 gives the whole variable domain SAVISQKPSRDICQRGTSLTIQCQVDSQVTMMFWYRQQPGQSLTLIATANQGSEATYESGFVIDKFPISRPNLTFSTLTVSNMSPEDSSIYLCSVVLTGRGANVLTFGAGSRLTVL.

The sample holds one count of this clonotype. This rearrangement joins TRBV7-2 to TRBJ2-7, with 8 bases lining up with TRBD2. The trim removed 5 bases at V and 3 bases at J, leaving 9 bases unmatched. Germline V lookup: CDR1 SGHTA, CDR2 FQGNSA. This CDR3 has 15 residues. Here the CDR3 DNA reads TGTGCCAGCAGCCCCGAGCGGGGGCGCTACTACGAGCAGTACTTC. This codes for CASSPERGRYYEQYF.

This chain joins TRBV4-2 and TRBJ2-1; D call uncertain. Trimming shortened V by 2 bases and J by 3 bases, and 5 bases separated the two germline ends. The length of the CDR3 is 13 residues. The germline gives CDR1 LGHNA, CDR2 YNFKEQ. The CDR3 coding sequence is TGTGCCAGCAGCCAACTCGTCTACAATGAGCAGTTCTTC. As protein: CASSQLVYNEQFF.

The genes are TRBV29-1 and TRBJ1-2; unclear D gene. The germline V gene has CDR1 SQVTM and CDR2 ANQGSEA. Trimming cost V 3 bases and J 2 bases, with 10 bases left between them. The CDR3 spans 13 residues. DNA of the CDR3: TGCAGCGTTGAGTTGCGGAGAAACTATGGCTACACCTTC. As protein: CSVELRRNYGYTF.

The chain employs TRBV18 and TRBJ1-1, with unresolved D. The CDR3 is made up of 13 amino acids. In germline, CDR1 is KGHSH, CDR2 LQKENI. The V end lost 3 bases, the J end lost 1 base, and 6 bases lay between the germline ends. The CDR3 region is CASSPMKNTEAFF. CDR3 coding DNA: TGTGCCAGCTCACCTATGAAGAACACTGAAGCTTTCTTT.

CDR3 residues: CATSDALAGPTTDTQYF. In DNA form, the CDR3 reads TGTGCCACCAGTGATGCACTAGCGGGTCCAACCACAGATACGCAGTATTTT. The gene calls are TRBV24-1 and TRBJ2-3; 9 positions agree with TRBD2. CDR3 length: 17 residues. Trimming cost V 3 bases and J 2 bases; bases outside gene matches: 8. Per the germline V gene, CDR1 is KGHDR and CDR2 is SFDVKD.

The genes are TRBV7-9 and TRBJ2-1; 8 bases map to TRBD1. Per germline, CDR1 SEHNR and CDR2 FQNEAQ (reference sequence). The CDR3 runs to 14 residues. V dropped 6 bases and J dropped 8; count of bases not matched to a gene: 9. Here the CDR3 reads CASSRGQGNDEQFF. CDR3 nucleotide sequence: TGTGCCAGCAGTCGAGGACAGGGAAACGATGAGCAGTTCTTC.

This clonotype was found a few times. V usage is TRBV6-5 and J usage is TRBJ2-1; 10 bases are a match to TRBD2. With 7 bases clipped from V and 8 bases from J, the junction kept 8 bases outside the gene matches. Germline V CDR1 and CDR2: MNHEY, SVGAGI. The CDR3 has 14 residues. The CDR3 loop is CASKSLAGVDEQFF. The CDR3 DNA reads as TGTGCCAGCAAGAGCCTAGCGGGAGTGGATGAGCAGTTCTTC.

The chain carries TRBV29-1 and TRBJ2-1, with 9 bases fitting TRBD1. Looked up from germline, CDR1 is SQVTM and CDR2 is ANQGSEA. The CDR3 sequence is 13 residues long. Losses at the gene ends were 3 bases for V and 7 bases for J; bases not matched to a gene: 4. CDR3 nucleotides: TGCAGCGTTGATGGGACAGGGAGGAATGAGCAGTTCTTC. Amino acids: CSVDGTGRNEQFF.

This chain uses TRBV7-2 with TRBJ2-7; perhaps TRBD2 as D (6 bases). Trimming stripped 6 bases from V and 3 bases from J, with 15 bases between. The germline gives CDR1 SGHTA, CDR2 FQGNSA. CDR3 size: 14 residues. CDR3 residues: CASRQAGSGYEQYF. As DNA, the CDR3 is TGTGCCAGCAGGCAAGCGGGTTCGGGCTACGAGCAGTACTTC.